This entry lists 21 T cell receptor beta chains sequenced from one sample in a study of blood T cell repertoires in COVID-19. Method: immunoSEQ multiplex PCR; TCRdb's copy keeps in-frame clones and lacks some. Here the sample spans about 220,000 clones, roughly 80% being singletons. The sample comprised peripheral blood. These receptors originate from a woman aged 55-69 years who had recovered from COVID-19.

The genes are TRBV7-2 and TRBJ1-1; D ambiguous. Germline V CDR1 and CDR2: SGHTA, FQGNSA. The V and J ends lost 3 bases and 1 base respectively, with 9 bases between them. CDR3 length: 14 amino acids. The CDR3, as DNA: TGTGCCAGCAGCTTTTGGAGTCCGAACACTGAAGCTTTCTTT. It yields the protein CASSFWSPNTEAFF.

The gene calls are TRBV7-9 and TRBJ1-3, with TRBD1 as a possible D gene (5 bases). This CDR3 has 18 amino acids. V lost 1 base and J lost 3, with 19 bases in between. The V gene's germline CDR1 is SEHNR and CDR2 FQNEAQ (reference sequence). CDR3 sequence: CASSLGLLGGKGGNTIYF. In nucleotides, the CDR3 is TGTGCCAGCAGCTTAGGCCTACTCGGGGGAAAGGGTGGAAACACCATATATTTT.

The rearrangement uses TRBV5-1 and TRBJ2-7; 9 nucleotides agree with TRBD1. In germline, CDR1 is SGHRS, CDR2 YFSETQ. The CDR3 spans 16 residues. Trimming cost V 7 bases and J 2 bases; bases outside gene matches: 13. The CDR3 DNA reads TGCGCCAGCCGACCCTATCCGGGACAGGGTACCTACGAGCAGTACTTC. This sequence encodes CASRPYPGQGTYEQYF.

This chain joins TRBV6-5 and TRBJ1-1; 8 bases map to TRBD1. Germline V gene data show CDR1 as MNHEY and CDR2 as SVGAGI. There are 13 residues in the CDR3. V lost 6 bases, J lost 1 base, and 1 base stayed unmatched. The CDR3 protein is CASRGQANTEAFF. The CDR3 nucleotides read TGTGCCAGCAGGGGACAGGCGAACACTGAAGCTTTCTTT.

The chain couples TRBV2 to TRBJ2-2; TRBD2 matches 11 bases. After removal of 5 bases from V and 5 bases from J, the junction contained 4 bases not matched to a gene. CDR3 size: 15 residues. CDR1 and CDR2 (germline): SNHLY, FYNNEI. The DNA for the CDR3 is TGTGCCAGCAGTCTATCTAGCGGGGGGACCGGGGAGCTGTTTTTT. Protein sequence: CASSLSSGGTGELFF.

The chain joins TRBV9 to TRBJ2-7; 10 nucleotides align to TRBD2. The CDR3 has 15 amino acids. The V gene end was trimmed by 2 bases and the J gene end by 0 bases; junction bases not matched to a gene: 2. Germline V lookup: CDR1 SGDLS, CDR2 YYNGEE. Here the CDR3 reads CASSVASGGSYEQYF. The CDR3 nucleotides are TGTGCCAGCAGCGTCGCTAGCGGGGGCTCCTACGAGCAGTACTTC.

This chain uses TRBV4-1 with TRBJ1-4, with TRBD1 identical over 7 bases. There are 15 residues in the CDR3. Trimming cost V 3 bases and J 1 base; bases outside gene matches: 2. The V gene's germline CDR1 is MGHRA and CDR2 YSYEKL. The CDR3 nucleotides are TGCGCCAGCAGCCATCCAGGGGGAACTAATGAAAAACTGTTTTTT. It specifies CASSHPGGTNEKLFF.

The chain is built from TRBV5-4 and TRBJ2-2; 9 bases line up with TRBD1. J gave up 5 bases and V 3 bases, and 11 bases lay outside the gene matches. This CDR3 region has 17 residues. Germline V gives CDR1 SGHNT, CDR2 YYREEE (reference sequence). CDR3: CASSSPGTGQETGELFF. The CDR3 DNA is TGTGCCAGCAGCTCTCCTGGGACAGGGCAGGAAACCGGGGAGCTGTTTTTT.

The chain combines TRBV28 with TRBJ2-7; weak D call: TRBD2 (5 bases). Germline V gene lookup returns CDR1 MDHEN and CDR2 SYDVKM. Trimming stripped 6 bases from V and 3 bases from J, with 18 bases between. There are 15 residues in the CDR3. Written as DNA, the CDR3 is TGTGCCAGCAGCCAACACTCCGGGGAAAACTACGAGCAGTACTTC. It translates to CASSQHSGENYEQYF.

This chain links TRBV14 with TRBJ1-2; maybe TRBD1 (5 bases). Trimming took off 0 bases at V and 3 bases at J, with 14 bases between the two ends. Germline V gene data show CDR1 as SGHDN and CDR2 as FVKESK. This CDR3 is 16 amino acids long. This chain's CDR3 is CASSQDEETAHYGYTF. DNA of the CDR3: TGTGCCAGCAGCCAAGATGAAGAGACAGCCCACTATGGCTACACCTTC.

This clone appeared a single time. The chain recombines TRBV4-2 with TRBJ2-3; the match to TRBD2 covers 9 bases. V gave up 0 bases and J gave up 4 bases; unmatched junction bases: 8. CDR1 is LGHNA, CDR2 YNFKEQ, per germline. This CDR3 is 17 amino acids long. CDR3 sequence reads: CASSQDWAGGPADTQYF. The CDR3 DNA follows: TGTGCCAGCAGCCAAGATTGGGCGGGGGGGCCGGCAGATACGCAGTATTTT.

The chain links TRBV6-5 to TRBJ1-5; the D gene is possibly TRBD1 (6 bases). The germline V gene encodes CDR1 MNHEY and CDR2 SVGAGI. Trimming stripped 8 bases from V and 6 bases from J, with 20 bases between. CDR3 length equals 15 residues. The CDR3 protein is CASRPTGGGGQPQHF. DNA for the CDR3: TGTGCCAGCCGCCCGACGGGCGGGGGCGGTCAGCCCCAGCATTTT.

This chain uses TRBV5-1 with TRBJ1-4; D not certain. In germline, CDR1 is SGHRS, CDR2 YFSETQ. The CDR3 spans 14 residues. Trimming stripped 2 bases from V and 3 bases from J, with 8 bases between. The chain's CDR3 is CASSLDSANEKLFF. The CDR3, as DNA: TGCGCCAGCAGCTTAGATAGCGCTAATGAAAAACTGTTTTTT.

J is TRBJ2-7 and V is TRBV30, with a possible D match to TRBD2 (5 bases). V was shortened by 2 bases and J by 4 bases, with 6 bases between the two germline ends. Germline lookup yields CDR1 GTSNPN and CDR2 SVGIG (reference sequence). The CDR3 is 11 residues long. CDR3 nucleotide sequence: TGTGCCTGGAGTCCGGGGTACGAGCAGTACTTC. Translating it yields CAWSPGYEQYF.

V gene TRBV4-1 combines with J gene TRBJ2-3, with D perhaps TRBD2 (7 bases). In germline, CDR1 is MGHRA, CDR2 YSYEKL. CDR3 length: 14 amino acids. The CDR3 loop is CASRGAGYTDTQYF. As DNA, the CDR3 is TGCGCTTCTCGGGGGGCGGGGTACACAGATACGCAGTATTTT.

The rearrangement joins TRBV19 to TRBJ2-1; the match to TRBD2 covers 11 bases. Germline CDR1 is LNHDA and CDR2 is SQIVND (reference sequence). V lost 7 bases and J lost 6; bases outside the gene matches: 8. The length of the CDR3 is 15 residues. The CDR3 region is CASIASGGLGNEQFF. The CDR3 bases are TGTGCCAGTATTGCTAGCGGGGGGCTGGGCAATGAGCAGTTCTTC.

The chain couples TRBV15 to TRBJ2-3; TRBD2 aligns across 12 bases. Per germline, CDR1 LNHNV and CDR2 YYDKDF (reference sequence). The CDR3 loop spans 16 amino acids. The J segment lost 5 bases and the V segment lost 5 bases, leaving 8 bases of the junction unmatched. The CDR3 DNA sequence: TGTGCCACCAGCCAAGGGAAGGGACTAGCGGGAGATACGCAGTATTTT. Protein: CATSQGKGLAGDTQYF.

The chain links TRBV6-5 to TRBJ2-7; TRBD1 matches at 12 bases. The CDR3 has 14 residues. Germline V gene sequence: CDR1 MNHEY, CDR2 SVGAGI. V dropped 5 bases and J dropped 9; count of bases not matched to a gene: 8. CDR3: CASSPRGTGGRQYF. CDR3 nucleotides: TGTGCCAGCAGTCCTAGGGGGACAGGGGGCCGGCAGTACTTC.

This chain joins TRBV18 and TRBJ1-6, with TRBD1 identical over 7 bases. The CDR3 is 16 residues long. Germline loops: CDR1 KGHSH, CDR2 LQKENI. With V trimmed by 3 bases and J by 4 bases, 6 bases remained unmatched. The CDR3 coding sequence is TGTGCCAGCTCACCCGACAGGGCCCCGTATAATTCACCCCTCCACTTT. Protein sequence: CASSPDRAPYNSPLHF.

CDR3 DNA: TGTGCCAGCAGCGTAGAGGGGGGACTAGCGCTTCGCGGCACCGGGGAGCTGTTTTTT. Encoded protein: CASSVEGGLALRGTGELFF. This rearrangement joins TRBV9 to TRBJ2-2; TRBD2 matches at 10 bases. The CDR3 extends over 19 amino acids. Unmatched junction bases numbered 12, after V lost 0 bases and J lost 4 bases. Germline CDR1 is SGDLS and CDR2 is YYNGEE. Using reference TRBV9 and TRBJ2-2 for the parts outside the CDR3, the full variable domain is DSGVTQTPKHLITATGQRVTLRCSPRSGDLSVYWYQQSLDQGLQFLIQYYNGEERAKGNILERFSAQQFPDLHSELNLSSLELGDSALYFCASSVEGGLALRGTGELFFGEGSRLTVL.

The J gene is TRBJ1-2, the V gene TRBV3-1 (or the pseudogene TRBV3-2); D is unclear. Germline values: CDR1 LGHDT, CDR2 YNNKEL (reference sequence). The CDR3 has 14 residues. Trimming shortened V by 1 base and J by 2 bases, and 8 bases separated the two germline ends. The CDR3 nucleotides read TGTGCCAGCAGCCAAGTGGGCAGAAACTATGGCTACACCTTC. It translates to CASSQVGRNYGYTF.